These 18 T cell receptor beta chains share one sample of origin, sequenced in a study of blood T cell repertoires in COVID-19. Clones were sequenced by immunoSEQ multiplex PCR, and TCRdb holds only the in-frame ones, with some missing. Of about 200,000 clones in the sample, about 90% were seen once. Sample: peripheral blood. These receptors originate from a man in his 60s with COVID-19, enrolled during active disease.

J is TRBJ2-7 and V is TRBV6-5, with 7 bases matching TRBD1. In germline, CDR1 is MNHEY, CDR2 SVGAGI. The trim removed 6 bases at V and 4 bases at J, leaving 12 bases unmatched. The CDR3 sequence is 15 residues long. The CDR3 sequence is CASSPSGTVLYEQYF. CDR3 sequence (DNA): TGTGCCAGCAGCCCATCCGGGACAGTTTTATACGAGCAGTACTTC.

The chain carries TRBV19 and TRBJ1-5; no clear D gene. CDR1 and CDR2 (germline): LNHDA, SQIVND (reference sequence). V lost 5 bases, J lost 3 bases, and 17 bases lay in between. CDR3 length: 16 residues. CDR3 in DNA: TGTGCCAGTAGTGCCCCCGGACTGTTCTACAATCAGCCCCAGCATTTT. Translation gives CASSAPGLFYNQPQHF. Drawing the rest from reference TRBV19 and TRBJ1-5, the complete variable domain is DGGITQSPKYLFRKEGQNVTLSCEQNLNHDAMYWYRQDPGQGLRLIYYSQIVNDFQKGDIAEGYSVSREKKESFPLTVTSAQKNPTAFYLCASSAPGLFYNQPQHFGDGTRLSIL.

The rearrangement links TRBV5-1 to TRBJ2-2, with TRBD2 identical over 11 bases. The CDR3 runs to 15 residues. J lost 8 bases, V lost 6 bases, and 9 bases had no gene match. Germline CDR1 reads SGHRS; CDR2 reads YFSETQ. CDR3 amino acids: CASKRTSGLSGELFF. The CDR3 nucleotides read TGCGCCAGCAAAAGGACTAGCGGGCTATCGGGGGAGCTGTTTTTT.

The chain has TRBV19 and TRBJ2-2; TRBD1 is a possible D gene (6 bases). CDR3 size: 14 residues. Trimming cost V 6 bases and J 3 bases, with 11 bases left between them. Germline lookup yields CDR1 LNHDA and CDR2 SQIVND (reference sequence). CDR3 in amino acids: CASRGQGHTGELFF. CDR3 nucleotide sequence: TGTGCCAGTAGGGGGCAGGGGCACACCGGGGAGCTGTTTTTT.

The gene calls are TRBV28 and TRBJ2-1; 10 nucleotides agree with TRBD1. V shed 2 bases, J shed 7 bases, and the junction held 14 bases outside the gene matches. Germline assignment: CDR1 MDHEN and CDR2 SYDVKM. There are 18 residues in the CDR3. CDR3 region: CASSLVTGGQGVINEQFF. CDR3 nucleotides: TGTGCCAGCAGTTTAGTGACGGGAGGACAGGGGGTGATTAATGAGCAGTTCTTC. Based on the CDR3 plus reference TRBV28 and TRBJ2-1, the full variable domain is DVKVTQSSRYLVKRTGEKVFLECVQDMDHENMFWYRQDPGLGLRLIYFSYDVKMKEKGDIPEGYSVSREKKERFSLILESASTNQTSMYLCASSLVTGGQGVINEQFFGPGTRLTVL.

The CDR3 region is CASSPGTASSYEQYF. The CDR3 DNA follows: TGTGCCAGCTCGCCGGGGACAGCTTCCTCCTACGAGCAGTACTTC. The gene calls are TRBV18 and TRBJ2-7; 7 positions agree with TRBD1. The CDR3 is 15 amino acids. The J segment lost 0 bases and the V segment lost 6 bases, leaving 8 bases of the junction unmatched. Germline V gives CDR1 KGHSH, CDR2 LQKENI.

This clone was found once. This rearrangement joins TRBV30 to TRBJ1-1; 7 nucleotides align to TRBD1. V was clipped by 4 bases and J by 6 bases; unmatched bases: 17. CDR1 and CDR2 from the germline V gene are GTSNPN and SVGIG (reference sequence). The CDR3 extends over 16 amino acids. Here the CDR3 reads CAWNRGKTGTTAEAFF. CDR3 nucleotide sequence: TGTGCCTGGAACAGGGGAAAAACAGGGACGACGGCTGAAGCTTTCTTT. Full variable domain (remainder filled in from reference TRBV30 and TRBJ1-1): SQTIHQWPATLVQPVGSPLSLECTVEGTSNPNLYWYRQAAGRGLQLLFYSVGIGQISSEVPQNLSASRPQDRQFILSSKKLLLSDSGFYLCAWNRGKTGTTAEAFFGQGTRLTVV.

This chain links TRBV7-9 with TRBJ2-2; 9 nucleotides agree with TRBD1. This CDR3 comprises 16 residues. The J segment lost 6 bases and the V segment lost 1 base, leaving 6 bases of the junction unmatched. Germline values: CDR1 SEHNR, CDR2 FQNEAQ (reference sequence). The CDR3 reads CASSLGPGTGPGELFF. CDR3 sequence (DNA): TGTGCCAGCAGCTTAGGTCCCGGGACAGGGCCCGGGGAGCTGTTTTTT.

The chain couples TRBV5-6 to TRBJ2-5; D possibly corresponds to TRBD2 (5 bases). Trimming took 1 base from V and 5 from J, leaving 24 bases between them. The germline CDR1 and CDR2 sequences are SGHDT and YYEEEE. CDR3 length equals 18 residues. CDR3 in DNA: TGTGCCAGCAGCTTGAAGCTAATAGGAGGTGGGCGCCGGGAGACCCAGTACTTC. Translation: CASSLKLIGGGRRETQYF. Complete variable domain (other parts from reference TRBV5-6 and TRBJ2-5): DAGVTQSPTHLIKTRGQQVTLRCSPKSGHDTVSWYQQALGQGPQFIFQYYEEEERQRGNFPDRFSGHQFPNYSSELNVNALLLGDSALYLCASSLKLIGGGRRETQYFGPGTRLLVL.

The table lists this clone with a few counts. The chain combines TRBV2 with TRBJ1-2; 9 positions agree with TRBD1. The V and J ends lost 5 bases and 4 bases, in that order; junction bases with no gene match: 5. Germline CDR1 reads SNHLY; CDR2 reads FYNNEI. The CDR3 runs 14 residues. In DNA form, the CDR3 reads TGTGCCAGCAGTTCACAGGGGGCGGGCTATGGCTACACCTTC. This encodes CASSSQGAGYGYTF.

V gene TRBV30 combines with J gene TRBJ1-6; D is possibly TRBD1 (5 bases). The CDR3 extends over 15 amino acids. Germline loops: CDR1 GTSNPN, CDR2 SVGIG (reference sequence). V lost 2 bases and J 4 bases, leaving 12 bases between the germline ends. The CDR3 bases are TGTGCCTGGAGTCCATCGGGGACTTATAATTCACCCCTCCACTTT. The encoded protein is CAWSPSGTYNSPLHF. Supplemented by reference TRBV30 and TRBJ1-6, the full variable domain reads SQTIHQWPATLVQPVGSPLSLECTVEGTSNPNLYWYRQAAGRGLQLLFYSVGIGQISSEVPQNLSASRPQDRQFILSSKKLLLSDSGFYLCAWSPSGTYNSPLHFGNGTRLTVT.

The chain carries TRBV7-2 and TRBJ2-5, with TRBD2 identical over 7 bases. The V gene's germline CDR1 is SGHTA and CDR2 FQGNSA. The trim removed 2 bases at V and 2 bases at J, leaving 8 bases unmatched. The CDR3 extends over 16 amino acids. CDR3 protein: CASSLKKRDLQETQYF. CDR3 coding DNA: TGTGCCAGCAGCTTAAAAAAGCGGGACTTACAAGAGACCCAGTACTTC.

V is TRBV7-3 and J is TRBJ2-2, with 8 bases identical to TRBD2. The CDR3 runs to 15 residues. V trimming: 4 bases; J trimming: 5 bases; junction bases outside the gene matches: 6. Germline V lookup: CDR1 SGHTA, CDR2 FQGTGA. The chain's CDR3 is CASSYTSGNTGELFF. The CDR3, as DNA: TGTGCCAGCAGCTACACTAGCGGAAATACCGGGGAGCTGTTTTTT.

The chain is built from TRBV6-2 or TRBV6-3 and TRBJ1-2; 7 bases map to TRBD1. Looked up from germline, CDR1 is MNHEY and CDR2 is SVGEGT. Unmatched junction bases numbered 7, after V lost 5 bases and J lost 4 bases. CDR3 size: 14 residues. CDR3 region: CASSLGTVGYGYTF. The CDR3 DNA follows: TGTGCCAGCAGTCTGGGGACAGTCGGCTATGGCTACACCTTC.

The V gene is TRBV5-5, the J gene TRBJ1-2; weak D call: TRBD1 (5 bases). V dropped 2 bases and J dropped 3 bases, with 14 bases sitting between them. This CDR3 region has 15 residues. Looked up from germline, CDR1 is SGHKS and CDR2 is YYEKEE (reference sequence). The chain's CDR3 is CASSLRWGADYGYTF. In nucleotides, the CDR3 is TGTGCCAGCAGCTTACGATGGGGCGCAGACTATGGCTACACCTTC.

The gene calls are TRBV5-1 and TRBJ2-3; 7 nucleotides match TRBD1. There are 15 residues in the CDR3. The germline V gene has CDR1 SGHRS and CDR2 YFSETQ. The V segment lost 3 bases and the J segment 5 bases; nucleotides outside the gene matches: 9. CDR3 residues: CASSSQGVSGDTQYF. The CDR3 DNA follows: TGCGCCAGCAGCTCCCAGGGGGTCTCCGGAGATACGCAGTATTTT.

This clone has only a few counts. V usage is TRBV30 and J usage is TRBJ1-1, with a possible D match to TRBD1 (5 bases). This CDR3 region has 15 residues. Deletions cut 4 bases from V and 0 bases from J, with 15 bases between. CDR1 GTSNPN and CDR2 SVGIG come from the germline V gene (reference sequence). The CDR3 loop reads CAWTGGPRMNTEAFF. CDR3 bases: TGTGCCTGGACGGGGGGACCGAGGATGAACACTGAAGCTTTCTTT. Filled out from reference TRBV30 and TRBJ1-1, the complete variable domain reads SQTIHQWPATLVQPVGSPLSLECTVEGTSNPNLYWYRQAAGRGLQLLFYSVGIGQISSEVPQNLSASRPQDRQFILSSKKLLLSDSGFYLCAWTGGPRMNTEAFFGQGTRLTVV.

This clone was detected only once. The chain joins TRBV28 to TRBJ2-1, with TRBD2 identical over 10 bases. Per the germline V gene, CDR1 is MDHEN and CDR2 is SYDVKM. V was pared by 4 bases and J by 1 base, with 4 bases of the junction left unmatched. The length of the CDR3 is 16 residues. CDR3 DNA: TGTGCCAGCAGTTCCTTAGCGGGAGGATCCTACAATGAGCAGTTCTTC. This codes for CASSSLAGGSYNEQFF.